Listed here are 8 T cell receptor beta chains from one sample, sequenced in a study of cytomegalovirus exposure and HLA in healthy donors. PCR used 60 Vbeta primers and 13 Jbeta primers. Assay: immunoSEQ multiplex PCR; the TCRdb copy retains only in-frame clones and omits some. This table has roughly 140,000 clones, about 75% appearing once. The material sequenced was PBMCs. The receptors come from a young woman in good health and CMV-seronegative.

The V call is TRBV29-1, the J call TRBJ2-1; the D gene is possibly TRBD2 (6 bases). V was shortened by 0 bases and J by 9 bases, with 9 bases between the two germline ends. CDR1 and CDR2 (germline): SQVTM, ANQGSEA. There are 12 residues in the CDR3. The CDR3 loop is CSVEEGRGEQFF. The CDR3 DNA reads as TGCAGCGTTGAAGAGGGGCGGGGTGAGCAGTTCTTC.

A few counts support this clone. The rearrangement links TRBV4-1 to TRBJ1-1; possibly TRBD1 for D (5 bases). CDR3 length: 17 amino acids. Trimming pared 7 bases from V and 0 bases from J, leaving 21 bases between. From germline, CDR1 is MGHRA and CDR2 YSYEKL. The CDR3 nucleotides are TGCGCCAGCATCTCCGATATGCGGGGGGGAGTGAACACTGAAGCTTTCTTT. It yields the protein CASISDMRGGVNTEAFF.

The chain employs TRBV6-1 and TRBJ2-7; D gene ambiguous. V was trimmed by 6 bases and J by 5 bases, leaving 20 bases between them. This CDR3 has 15 residues. Germline V gene sequence: CDR1 MNHNS, CDR2 SASEGT. CDR3 sequence (DNA): TGTGCCAGCAGGGGTGGCCCGAACAGAGCAAACGAGCAGTACTTC. Translating it yields CASRGGPNRANEQYF.

The chain links TRBV5-1 to TRBJ1-6, with a weak D call TRBD1 (5 bases). Germline values: CDR1 SGHRS, CDR2 YFSETQ. Trimming left V 4 bases short and J 5 bases short, with 16 bases between. The CDR3 is made up of 16 amino acids. The CDR3 coding sequence is TGCGCCAGCAGCCCTGGGCAGGACACCAATAATTCACCCCTCCACTTT. Translating gives CASSPGQDTNNSPLHF.

The CDR3 spells CASSRGQGSGYTF. The DNA for the CDR3 is TGTGCCAGCTCGAGGGGACAGGGAAGCGGCTACACCTTC. V is TRBV6-5 and J is TRBJ1-2; 9 nucleotides align to TRBD1. The CDR3 runs to 13 residues. Germline CDR1 reads MNHEY; CDR2 reads SVGAGI. J gave up 8 bases and V 8 bases, and 9 bases lay outside the gene matches.

The chain is built from TRBV5-1 and TRBJ1-1; 7 nucleotides align to TRBD1. Germline loops: CDR1 SGHRS, CDR2 YFSETQ. The CDR3 is 14 residues long. With V trimmed by 1 base and J by 7 bases, 7 bases remained unmatched. DNA of the CDR3: TGCGCCAGCAGCTTGACGACAGGGCTGGATGAAGCTTTCTTT. Amino acids: CASSLTTGLDEAFF. Variable domain in full (rest from reference TRBV5-1 and TRBJ1-1): KAGVTQTPRYLIKTRGQQVTLSCSPISGHRSVSWYQQTPGQGLQFLFEYFSETQRNKGNFPGRFSGRQFSNSRSEMNVSTLELGDSALYLCASSLTTGLDEAFFGQGTRLTVV.

This clone showed up just a few times. The CDR3 is CASSPGTDQETQYF. The CDR3 nucleotides read TGTGCCAGCAGCCCCGGGACAGACCAAGAGACCCAGTACTTC. J is TRBJ2-5 and V is TRBV11-3, with 7 bases identical to TRBD1. The CDR3 consists of 14 residues. Germline V lookup: CDR1 SGHNT, CDR2 YENEEA. V shed 5 bases and J 0 bases; nucleotides not matched to a gene: 3.

This chain joins TRBV25-1 and TRBJ1-1, with 8 bases fitting TRBD1. The germline gives CDR1 MGHDK, CDR2 SYGVNS. The junction had 0 bases not matched to a gene; V was cut back by 2 bases and J by 4 bases. This CDR3 is 13 amino acids long. In DNA form, the CDR3 reads TGTGCCAGCAGTGAAACAGGGGGCACTGAAGCTTTCTTT. Translating it yields CASSETGGTEAFF.